The 8 T cell receptor beta chains below come from one sample, sequenced in a study of CD8 T cells in Susac syndrome. Random hexamers were used to reverse transcribe about 0.45 to 1 ug of RNA. TCRdb reanalysed the immunoSEQ multiplex PCR reads using MiXCR and keeps one entry per CDR3 protein. The data hold 140,000 to 150,000 distinct CDR3 sequences, with roughly 95% observed a single time. Sequencing used CD4+ T cells from PBMCs. The receptors were gathered from a human donor in good health.

The chain couples TRBV4-2 to TRBJ1-5; D possibly corresponds to TRBD1 (6 bases). CDR1 is LGHNA, CDR2 YNFKEQ, per germline. V lost 2 bases to trimming and J lost 6 bases, with 11 bases between them. This CDR3 has 14 residues. The DNA for the CDR3 is TGTGCCAGCAGCCAAACTGGGGGCTTTCAGCCCCAGCATTTT. Its protein is CASSQTGGFQPQHF.

The CDR3, as DNA: TGTGCCAGCAGCCCTACCCGTACCGGGACAACCTATGGCTACACCTTC. As protein: CASSPTRTGTTYGYTF. This chain links TRBV3-1 with TRBJ1-2; maybe TRBD1 (6 bases). Germline lookup yields CDR1 LGHDT and CDR2 YNNKEL (reference sequence). Trimming removed 4 bases at V and 4 bases at J, with 19 bases between. CDR3 size: 16 residues.

The chain carries TRBV6-5 and TRBJ2-7, with D unresolved. The V gene lost 2 bases and the J gene lost 3 bases, with 8 bases spanning the gap. Germline V lookup: CDR1 MNHEY, CDR2 SVGAGI. This CDR3 has 13 residues. In DNA, the CDR3 is TGTGCCAGCAGTTACAAACTTGGCTACGAGCAGTACTTC. It translates to CASSYKLGYEQYF.

This clonotype was found once. The chain employs TRBV24-1 and TRBJ2-5; D gene ambiguous. Trimming took off 4 bases at V and 5 bases at J, with 7 bases between the two ends. The germline V gene encodes CDR1 KGHDR and CDR2 SFDVKD. The CDR3 contains 12 residues. CDR3 sequence (DNA): TGTGCCACCAGTGAGAATTTGGAGACCCAGTACTTC. Its translation is CATSENLETQYF.

The CDR3: CASSRSGAENEQFF. The CDR3, as DNA: TGCGCCAGCAGCAGGTCGGGAGCCGAAAATGAGCAGTTCTTC. The chain carries TRBV5-1 and TRBJ2-1; a possible D gene is TRBD2 (6 bases). The length of the CDR3 is 14 residues. Germline V gene sequence: CDR1 SGHRS, CDR2 YFSETQ. Deletions cut 4 bases from V and 7 bases from J, with 15 bases between.

The V gene is TRBV30, the J gene TRBJ2-6, with a tentative D call TRBD2 (6 bases). The V and J ends lost 4 bases and 0 bases respectively, with 7 bases between them. The CDR3 is 14 amino acids. Per the germline V gene, CDR1 is GTSNPN and CDR2 is SVGIG (reference sequence). DNA of the CDR3: TGTGCCTGGAAGGGAGGCTCTGGGGCCAACGTCCTGACTTTC. It codes for CAWKGGSGANVLTF.

This chain uses TRBV2 with TRBJ2-1; 10 positions match TRBD2. The CDR3 loop spans 15 amino acids. The J segment lost 7 bases and the V segment lost 1 base, leaving 4 bases of the junction unmatched. Looked up from germline, CDR1 is SNHLY and CDR2 is FYNNEI. CDR3 residues: CASSEVLAGNNEQFF. As DNA, the CDR3 is TGTGCCAGCAGTGAAGTACTAGCGGGGAATAATGAGCAGTTCTTC.

This chain joins TRBV30 and TRBJ2-5; possibly TRBD2 for D (5 bases). Germline V lookup: CDR1 GTSNPN, CDR2 SVGIG (reference sequence). With 5 bases removed from V and 5 bases from J, the gap between germline ends came to 12 bases. The CDR3 has 12 residues. The CDR3 here is CAWGWTSETQYF. The CDR3, as DNA: TGTGCCTGGGGATGGACTTCTGAGACCCAGTACTTC.